This T cell receptor beta chain was recovered during a study of T-cell reconstitution after alpha-beta-depleted transplantation in children. A TCRbeta library incorporating unique molecular identifiers was prepared. TCRdb reanalysed the PCR reads using MiXCR and keeps one entry per CDR3 protein. The sample holds some 240,000 distinct CDR3 sequences, 9.7% seen once. This material consisted of PBMCs from the stem cell graft donor, taken from the stem cell graft. This receptor was identified in a human donor who donated a stem cell graft to a child with SCID.

DNA for the CDR3: TGCAGTGCTAGAGAAGGGGCCATTGAAGCTTTCTTT. The encoded protein is CSAREGAIEAFF. The genes are TRBV20-1 and TRBJ1-1; perhaps TRBD1 as D (5 bases). Germline lookup yields CDR1 DFQATT and CDR2 SNEGSKA (reference sequence). CDR3 length: 12 residues. Trimming shortened V by 0 bases and J by 7 bases, and 9 bases separated the two germline ends.